This T cell receptor beta chain is from a study of regulatory T cells in long-lasting Graves disease. Study-level information: The term persistent Graves' disease signified upward of 5 years on antithyroid drugs with positive TSH receptor antibodies.

Regarding the study as a whole: In persistent patients, shared public clonotypes (roughly 2,700) outnumbered those in new patients (around 1,000). Persistent Graves' cases showed lower TCR diversity than newly diagnosed cases.

Documented time point: persistent/refractory GD, antithyroid drugs over 5 years with positive TRAb. The TCR library was prepared using RNA isolated from PBMCs. Patients all came to the study from an endocrinology department in Xi'an, China. Arm-PCR of CDR3 regions with iRepertoire HTBI primers generated TCR beta libraries. TCRdb used MiXCR to reprocess the multiplex PCR reads, holding one entry per CDR3 protein. The sample has about 660,000 distinct CDR3 sequences; about 32% are singletons. This clonotype was recorded at least ten times. Its target is unknown. Germline V CDR1 and CDR2: SNHLY, FYNNEI. Trimming pared 8 bases from V and 4 bases from J, leaving 11 bases between. The CDR3 is 12 amino acids.

This clonotype was sampled from a female donor with Graves disease. The chain employs TRBV2 and TRBJ2-5; TRBD2 is a possible D gene (6 bases). This material consisted of peripheral blood mononuclear cells (PBMCs), taken when the disease was refractory, from a patient treated with antithyroid drugs. The CDR3 DNA reads TGTGCCAGCGCGGGACGGGTAGAGACCCAGTACTTC. Translation gives CASAGRVETQYF.